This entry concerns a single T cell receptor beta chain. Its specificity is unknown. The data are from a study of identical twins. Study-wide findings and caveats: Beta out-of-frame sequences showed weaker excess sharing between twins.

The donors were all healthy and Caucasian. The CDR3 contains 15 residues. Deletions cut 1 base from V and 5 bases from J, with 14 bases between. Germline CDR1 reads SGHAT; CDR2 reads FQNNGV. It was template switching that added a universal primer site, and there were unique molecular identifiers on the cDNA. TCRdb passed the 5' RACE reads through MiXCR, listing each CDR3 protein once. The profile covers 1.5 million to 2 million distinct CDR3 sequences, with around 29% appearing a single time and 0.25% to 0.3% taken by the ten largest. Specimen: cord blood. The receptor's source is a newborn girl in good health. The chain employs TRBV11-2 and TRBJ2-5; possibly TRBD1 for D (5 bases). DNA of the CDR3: TGTGCCAGCAGCTTAGTTCAGGGAATACGGGAGACCCAGTACTTC. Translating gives CASSLVQGIRETQYF.